The source of this TCR beta chain is a study of T cell changes during pregnancy in multiple sclerosis. Libraries were prepared by immunoSEQ multiplex PCR; TCRdb keeps only in-frame clonotypes and omits some of them. The sample consists of 55,000 or so clones, 70% to 90% of them appearing once. Trimming pared 6 bases from V and 0 bases from J, leaving 24 bases between. The CDR3 is 18 amino acids. Germline CDR1 and CDR2: GTSNPN and SVGIG (reference sequence). The clonotype was recovered from a female donor with multiple sclerosis, enrolled in a pregnancy study. This specimen was CD4+ T cells from peripheral blood mononuclear cells, taken in the first trimester of pregnancy. The J gene is TRBJ1-5, the V gene TRBV30; maybe TRBD1 (6 bases). CDR3 loop: CACPQPQGPTYSNQPQHF. Here the CDR3 DNA reads TGTGCCTGTCCCCAGCCACAGGGACCGACCTATAGCAATCAGCCCCAGCATTTT.